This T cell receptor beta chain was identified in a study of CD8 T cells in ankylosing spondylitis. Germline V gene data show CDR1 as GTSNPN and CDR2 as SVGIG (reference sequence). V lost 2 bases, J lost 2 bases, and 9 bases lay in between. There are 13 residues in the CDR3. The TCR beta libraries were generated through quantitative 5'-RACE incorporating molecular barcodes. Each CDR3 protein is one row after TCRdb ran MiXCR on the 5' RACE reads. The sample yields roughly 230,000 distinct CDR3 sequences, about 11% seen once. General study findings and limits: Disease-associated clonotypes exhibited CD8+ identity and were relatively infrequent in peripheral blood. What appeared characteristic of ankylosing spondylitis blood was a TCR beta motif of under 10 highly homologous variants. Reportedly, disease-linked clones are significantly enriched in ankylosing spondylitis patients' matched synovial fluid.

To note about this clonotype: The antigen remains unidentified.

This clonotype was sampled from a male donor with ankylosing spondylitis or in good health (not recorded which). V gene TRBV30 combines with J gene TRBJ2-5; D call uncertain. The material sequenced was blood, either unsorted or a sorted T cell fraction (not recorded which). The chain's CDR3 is CAWSYTEQETQYF. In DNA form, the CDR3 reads TGTGCCTGGAGTTATACAGAACAAGAGACCCAGTACTTC.